The TCR beta chain described here comes from a study of blood T cell repertoires in COVID-19. Study overall: There were acute and convalescent COVID-19 samples, and they came from the United States, Italy and Spain. Sample material is recorded as cDNA or gDNA derived from T cells, B-cell-depleted T cells, or PBMCs.

Authors' data handling: The authors estimated nucleated cell counts from reference gene primer amplification. Sequencing was performed with immunoSEQ multiplex PCR; in TCRdb, only in-frame clones are kept and a portion is missing. V, J and clone size are taken as reported in that table, and D and trimming were inferred from the DNA itself. The repertoire holds approximately 270,000 clones, with around nine tenths as singletons. Germline V gives CDR1 MDHEN, CDR2 SYDVKM. The CDR3 extends over 12 amino acids. V was clipped by 10 bases and J by 4 bases; unmatched bases: 7. This clone was observed a single time.

This chain connects TRBV28 to TRBJ2-7; 7 bases map to TRBD1. The sequence derives from a man in his forties or fifties with active or convalescent COVID-19. Sequencing used peripheral blood. The CDR3 spells CATRQGIYEQYF. CDR3 bases: TGTGCCACCCGACAGGGTATTTACGAGCAGTACTTC.